In this sample, the clone carrying this T cell receptor beta chain turned up once. The record originates from a study of blood T cell repertoires in COVID-19. Study-wide background: Both acute and convalescent COVID-19 samples were obtained from the United States, Italy and Spain.

The CDR3 is 13 residues long. The germline V gene has CDR1 MNHNY and CDR2 SVGAGI (reference sequence). V gave up 3 bases and J gave up 8 bases, with 11 bases separating them. Measured with immunoSEQ multiplex PCR; TCRdb has only the in-frame clones, and not every one. Of around 330,000 clones listed, roughly 90% are singletons. The V gene is TRBV6-6, the J gene TRBJ2-1; D gene ambiguous. This TCR came from a woman between 50 and 59 years old with active or convalescent COVID-19. The sample comprised peripheral blood. CDR3 DNA sequence: TGTGCCAGCAGTTATGACTCGGGTGATGAGCAGTTCTTC. This encodes CASSYDSGDEQFF.